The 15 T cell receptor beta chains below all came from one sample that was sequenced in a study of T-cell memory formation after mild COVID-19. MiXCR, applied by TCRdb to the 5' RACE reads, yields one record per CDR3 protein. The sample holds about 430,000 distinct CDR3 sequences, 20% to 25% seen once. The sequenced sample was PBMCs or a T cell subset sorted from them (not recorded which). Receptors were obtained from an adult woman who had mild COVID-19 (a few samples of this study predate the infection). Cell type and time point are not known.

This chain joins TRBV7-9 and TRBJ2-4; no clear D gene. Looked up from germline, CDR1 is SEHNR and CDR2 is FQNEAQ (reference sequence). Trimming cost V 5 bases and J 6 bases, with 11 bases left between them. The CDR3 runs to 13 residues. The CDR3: CASSRKDGNIQYF. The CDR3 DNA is TGTGCCAGCAGCCGTAAGGACGGAAACATTCAGTACTTC. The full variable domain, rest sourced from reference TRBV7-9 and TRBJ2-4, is DTGVSQNPRHKITKRGQNVTFRCDPISEHNRLYWYRQTLGQGPEFLTYFQNEAQLEKSRLLSDRFSAERPKGSFSTLEIQRTEQGDSAMYLCASSRKDGNIQYFGAGTRLSVL.

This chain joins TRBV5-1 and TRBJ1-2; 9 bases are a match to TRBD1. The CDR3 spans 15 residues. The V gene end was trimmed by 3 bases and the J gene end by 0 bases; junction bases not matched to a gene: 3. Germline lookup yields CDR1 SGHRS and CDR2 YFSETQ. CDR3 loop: CASSYYRGPNYGYTF. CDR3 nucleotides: TGCGCCAGCAGCTACTACAGGGGGCCTAACTATGGCTACACCTTC.

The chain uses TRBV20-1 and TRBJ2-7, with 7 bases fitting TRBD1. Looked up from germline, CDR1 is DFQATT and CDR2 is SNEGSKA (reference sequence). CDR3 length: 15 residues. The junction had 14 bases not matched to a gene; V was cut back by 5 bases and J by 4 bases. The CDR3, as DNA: TGCAGTGCTCGAGGACCTACCCAGGGGGTTTACGAGCAGTACTTC. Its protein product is CSARGPTQGVYEQYF.

The CDR3 loop reads CASLPGRQETQYF. DNA of the CDR3: TGTGCCAGCCTACCGGGACGGCAAGAGACCCAGTACTTC. The rearrangement links TRBV12-3 or TRBV12-4 to TRBJ2-5, with D perhaps matching TRBD1 or TRBD2 (5 bases each). V lost 8 bases and J 2 bases, leaving 12 bases between the germline ends. This CDR3 region has 13 residues.

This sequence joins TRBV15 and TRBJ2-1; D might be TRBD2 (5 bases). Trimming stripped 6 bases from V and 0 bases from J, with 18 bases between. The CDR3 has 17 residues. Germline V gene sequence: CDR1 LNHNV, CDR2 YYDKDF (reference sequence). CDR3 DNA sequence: TGTGCCACCAGAGACGGACTTGTTATAAGCTCCTACAATGAGCAGTTCTTC. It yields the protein CATRDGLVISSYNEQFF.

CDR3 sequence: CATSRVRQPNTGELFF. Here the CDR3 DNA reads TGTGCCACCAGCAGAGTTAGACAGCCGAACACCGGGGAGCTGTTTTTT. V is TRBV15 and J is TRBJ2-2; the D gene is possibly TRBD1 (5 bases). The V end was cut by 1 base, the J end by 0 bases, with 9 bases between. The V gene's germline CDR1 is LNHNV and CDR2 YYDKDF (reference sequence). The CDR3 is 16 amino acids.

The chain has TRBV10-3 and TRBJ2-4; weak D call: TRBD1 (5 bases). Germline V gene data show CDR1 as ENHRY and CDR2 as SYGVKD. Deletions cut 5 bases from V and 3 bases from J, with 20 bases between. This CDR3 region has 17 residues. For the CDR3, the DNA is TGTGCCATCAGTCTCCAGGGCCCTACCTCTCACAAAAACATTCAGTACTTC. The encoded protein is CAISLQGPTSHKNIQYF.

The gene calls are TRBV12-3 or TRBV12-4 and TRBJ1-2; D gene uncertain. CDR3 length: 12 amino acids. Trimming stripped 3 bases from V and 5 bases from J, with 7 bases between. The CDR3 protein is CASSLRRYGYTF. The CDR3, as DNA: TGTGCCAGCAGTTTGCGGAGATATGGCTACACCTTC.

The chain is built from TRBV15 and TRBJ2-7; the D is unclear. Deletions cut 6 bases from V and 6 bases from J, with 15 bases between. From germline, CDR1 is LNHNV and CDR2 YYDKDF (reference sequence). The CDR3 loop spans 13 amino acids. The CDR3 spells CATSGPPNTEQYF. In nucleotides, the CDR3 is TGTGCCACCAGTGGACCCCCAAATACCGAGCAGTACTTC. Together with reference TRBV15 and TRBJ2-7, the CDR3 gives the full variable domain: DAMVIQNPRYQVTQFGKPVTLSCSQTLNHNVMYWYQQKSSQAPKLLFHYYDKDFNNEADTPDNFQSRRPNTSFCFLDIRSPGLGDTAMYLCATSGPPNTEQYFGPGTRLTVT.

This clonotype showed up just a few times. The CDR3 DNA is TGTGCCAGCAGTTACGGGGGCACTGAAGCTTTCTTT. This translates into CASSYGGTEAFF. The chain uses TRBV6-5 and TRBJ1-1, with D perhaps matching TRBD1 (5 bases). Germline V CDR1 and CDR2: MNHEY, SVGAGI. V gave up 2 bases and J gave up 4 bases, with 5 bases separating them. The CDR3 is made up of 12 amino acids.

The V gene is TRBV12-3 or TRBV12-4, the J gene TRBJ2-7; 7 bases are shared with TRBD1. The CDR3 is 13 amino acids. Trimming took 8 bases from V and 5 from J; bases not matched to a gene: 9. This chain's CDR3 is CASGYRGSHEQYF. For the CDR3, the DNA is TGTGCCAGCGGTTACAGGGGTAGCCACGAGCAGTACTTC.

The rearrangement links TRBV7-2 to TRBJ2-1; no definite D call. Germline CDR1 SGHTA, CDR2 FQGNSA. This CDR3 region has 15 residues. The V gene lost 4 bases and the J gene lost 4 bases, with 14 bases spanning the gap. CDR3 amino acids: CASSWSRTAYNEQFF. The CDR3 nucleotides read TGTGCCAGCAGCTGGTCCCGCACAGCTTACAATGAGCAGTTCTTC.

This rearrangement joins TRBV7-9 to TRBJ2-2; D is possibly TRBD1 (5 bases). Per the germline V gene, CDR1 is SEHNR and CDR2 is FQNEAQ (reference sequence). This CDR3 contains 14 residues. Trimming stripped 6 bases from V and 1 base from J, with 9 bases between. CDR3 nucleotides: TGTGCCAGCAGGCGACAGAAGAACACCGGGGAGCTGTTTTTT. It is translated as CASRRQKNTGELFF.

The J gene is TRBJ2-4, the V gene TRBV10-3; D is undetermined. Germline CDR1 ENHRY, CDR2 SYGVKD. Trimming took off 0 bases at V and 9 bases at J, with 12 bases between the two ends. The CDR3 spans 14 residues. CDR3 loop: CAISESGPEAIQYF. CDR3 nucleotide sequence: TGTGCCATCAGTGAGTCGGGCCCAGAGGCCATTCAGTACTTC.

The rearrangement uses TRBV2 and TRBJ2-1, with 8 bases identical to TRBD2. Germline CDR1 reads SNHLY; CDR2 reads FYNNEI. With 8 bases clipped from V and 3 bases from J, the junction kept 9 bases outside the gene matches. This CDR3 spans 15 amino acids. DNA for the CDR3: TGTGCCAGCCGGAAGCTACTAGCGGACTACAATGAGCAGTTCTTC. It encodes CASRKLLADYNEQFF.